This T cell receptor (beta chain) was recorded in a study of molecular identifiers for immune sequencing clone quantification. About the research overall: Across replicate runs, RNA obtained from approximately 20,000 or 98,000 naive CD8 cells was divided into five, with four undergoing sequencing. General study findings and limits: Clones with over 20 RNA copies captured over 98% of effector molecules but under 1% of naive ones.

In the sort, naive CD8 T cells were defined as CD8+CD4-CCR7+CD45RA+. This clonotype was detected ten times or more. Antigen: not known. Previously published methods and listed TCR primers were used for the bulk TCR libraries. One entry per CDR3 protein results from TCRdb running MiXCR on the PCR reads. The sample shows over 600,000 distinct CDR3 sequences, 20% of them seen only once. This CDR3 region has 20 residues. V trimming: 1 base; J trimming: 1 base; junction bases outside the gene matches: 14. From germline, CDR1 is LGHNA and CDR2 YSLEER. V gene TRBV4-3 combines with J gene TRBJ2-4, with 9 positions matching TRBD2. The sequencing input was naive CD8+ T cells from blood, with Jurkat cell RNA spiked in. Subset indicated: FACS-sorted CD8+CD4-CCR7+CD45RA+ naive T cells. The TCR comes from a human donor in good health. Some libraries in this study had Jurkat cell RNA spiked in. This CDR3 is CASSQGLSSRGRGAKNIQYF. The CDR3, as DNA: TGCGCCAGCAGCCAAGGGTTGTCTAGCCGCGGGAGGGGGGCCAAAAACATTCAGTACTTC.